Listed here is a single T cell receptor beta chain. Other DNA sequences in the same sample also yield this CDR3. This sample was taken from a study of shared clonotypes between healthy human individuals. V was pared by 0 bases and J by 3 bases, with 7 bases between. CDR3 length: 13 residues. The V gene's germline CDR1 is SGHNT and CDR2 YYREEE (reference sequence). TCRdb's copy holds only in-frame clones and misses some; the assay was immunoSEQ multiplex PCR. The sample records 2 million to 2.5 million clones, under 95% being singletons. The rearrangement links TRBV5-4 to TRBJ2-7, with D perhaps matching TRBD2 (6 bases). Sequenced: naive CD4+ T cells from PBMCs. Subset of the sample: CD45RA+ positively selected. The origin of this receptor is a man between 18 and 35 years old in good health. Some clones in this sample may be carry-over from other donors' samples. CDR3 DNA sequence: TGTGCCAGCAGCTTGGGTAGCGGCTACGAGCAGTACTTC. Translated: CASSLGSGYEQYF.